This paragraph reports one TCR beta chain. The record originates from a study of blood T cell repertoires in COVID-19. The overall study: There were acute and convalescent COVID-19 samples, and they came from the United States, Italy and Spain. T cells, B-cell-depleted T cells, or PBMCs supplied cDNA or gDNA.

As processed by the authors: Estimation of nucleated cell counts was performed using reference gene primer amplification. Assay: immunoSEQ multiplex PCR; the TCRdb copy retains only in-frame clones and omits some. That table supplies the V and J calls and clone size; D and trimming were determined from the DNA. The sample has about 96,000 clones, around 85% seen once. The receptor was derived from a woman in her fifties or sixties with acute or convalescent COVID-19. The sequencing input was peripheral blood.

The CDR3 loop is CSVFGQGRGYTF. For the CDR3, the DNA is TGCAGCGTTTTTGGACAGGGCCGGGGCTACACCTTC. The chain employs TRBV29-1 and TRBJ1-2, with TRBD1 matching 8 bases. With 5 bases clipped from V and 8 bases from J, the junction kept 7 bases outside the gene matches. CDR1 SQVTM and CDR2 ANQGSEA come from the germline V gene. The CDR3 runs 12 residues.